The 15 T cell receptor beta chains listed next were all sequenced from one sample in a study of cytomegalovirus exposure and HLA in healthy donors. The study ran its PCR with 60 Vbeta and 13 Jbeta primers. Only in-frame clones appear in the TCRdb table, and some are missing; sequencing was by immunoSEQ multiplex PCR. This sample yields under 200,000 clones, of which around 68% are seen a single time; 2.5% to 3% belongs to the top ten. Sample: PBMCs. These receptors were obtained from a man in his forties in good health and CMV-seronegative.

V usage is TRBV5-5 and J usage is TRBJ2-1; 7 positions match TRBD1. Germline CDR1 is SGHKS and CDR2 is YYEKEE (reference sequence). CDR3 length: 16 residues. V trimming: 5 bases; J trimming: 2 bases; junction bases outside the gene matches: 10. This CDR3 reads CASRRGIGQAYNEQFF. The CDR3 coding sequence is TGTGCCAGCAGACGAGGGATAGGACAGGCCTACAATGAGCAGTTCTTC.

The chain links TRBV10-3 to TRBJ2-3, with 8 positions matching TRBD2. Germline CDR1 ENHRY, CDR2 SYGVKD. The J segment lost 0 bases and the V segment lost 8 bases, leaving 7 bases of the junction unmatched. The CDR3 length is 15 residues. The CDR3 DNA sequence: TGTGCCATCGTTCGGGGACTAGATAGCACAGATACGCAGTATTTT. Amino acid sequence: CAIVRGLDSTDTQYF.

This clone has just one count. This rearrangement joins TRBV6-5 to TRBJ1-5, with D uncertain. Germline V gene lookup returns CDR1 MNHEY and CDR2 SVGAGI. The CDR3 extends over 14 amino acids. Trimming pared 7 bases from V and 6 bases from J, leaving 16 bases between. CDR3 bases: TGTGCCAGCAAAAGGTGGGGAGGCAGTCAGCCCCAGCATTTT. Residues: CASKRWGGSQPQHF.

The chain joins TRBV6-7 to TRBJ2-7; 14 bases line up with TRBD2. TRBV6-7 is flagged as an ORF with uncertain function. The J segment lost 0 bases and the V segment lost 2 bases, leaving 18 bases of the junction unmatched. The CDR3 has 22 amino acids. CDR3 sequence reads: CASSYPLDRRTSGGCTSYEQYF. In DNA form, the CDR3 reads TGTGCCAGCAGTTACCCCCTTGACCGAAGGACTAGCGGGGGGTGTACCTCCTACGAGCAGTACTTC.

This clone was observed a few times. The chain is built from TRBV5-6 and TRBJ2-1; TRBD2 matches at 10 bases. The germline V gene encodes CDR1 SGHDT and CDR2 YYEEEE. This CDR3 contains 15 residues. Germline trimming cut 4 bases from V and 7 bases from J; bases unmatched to any gene: 8. CDR3 amino acids: CASSPAGGPTNEQFF. The CDR3, as DNA: TGTGCCAGCAGCCCAGCGGGAGGGCCAACGAATGAGCAGTTCTTC.

The rearrangement links TRBV7-2 to TRBJ2-1, with 7 bases identical to TRBD1. The CDR3 consists of 14 residues. In germline, CDR1 is SGHTA, CDR2 FQGNSA. V was clipped by 5 bases and J by 8 bases; unmatched bases: 9. CDR3 DNA sequence: TGTGCCAGCAGCCCCAGGACAGGAAAGGATGAGCAGTTCTTC. The encoded protein is CASSPRTGKDEQFF.

The V gene is TRBV7-2, the J gene TRBJ1-1; D remains ambiguous. Trimming stripped 3 bases from V and 1 base from J, with 9 bases between. Germline-derived CDR1 and CDR2 are SGHTA and FQGNSA. This CDR3 has 14 residues. The CDR3 spells CASSLGVRNTEAFF. The CDR3 coding sequence is TGTGCCAGCAGCTTGGGAGTACGGAACACTGAAGCTTTCTTT.

The chain has TRBV28 and TRBJ2-7, with 9 bases that match TRBD2. This CDR3 is 16 amino acids long. In germline, CDR1 is MDHEN, CDR2 SYDVKM. V lost 5 bases, J lost 2 bases, and 10 bases stayed unmatched. This chain's CDR3 is CASSPPETSGPYEQYF. DNA for the CDR3: TGTGCCAGCAGTCCCCCTGAGACTAGCGGCCCCTACGAGCAGTACTTC.

The chain uses TRBV6-9 and TRBJ1-6; D might be TRBD1 (6 bases). The CDR3 length is 14 residues. With 6 bases removed from V and 10 bases from J, the gap between germline ends came to 16 bases. Germline CDR1 MNHGY, CDR2 SVAAGI. The CDR3 coding sequence is TGTGCCAGCAGCTTCCCAGGGGTCAGGTCACCCCTCCACTTT. This gives the protein CASSFPGVRSPLHF.

This chain joins TRBV30 and TRBJ1-4; D is unclear. This CDR3 is built from 12 residues. Trimming pared 1 base from V and 5 bases from J, leaving 5 bases between. Germline CDR1 reads GTSNPN; CDR2 reads SVGIG (reference sequence). DNA for the CDR3: TGTGCCTGGAGTGGAGGAAATGAAAAACTGTTTTTT. The encoded protein is CAWSGGNEKLFF.

The chain employs TRBV19 and TRBJ2-4; 8 positions match TRBD2. The germline gives CDR1 LNHDA, CDR2 SQIVND (reference sequence). The J segment lost 2 bases and the V segment lost 1 base, leaving 4 bases of the junction unmatched. This CDR3 contains 16 residues. CDR3 protein: CASSIAGGAPKNIQYF. The CDR3 region has the DNA TGTGCCAGTAGTATAGCCGGGGGGGCTCCCAAAAACATTCAGTACTTC.

The chain combines TRBV5-4 with TRBJ2-1; 14 nucleotides agree with TRBD2. The CDR3 runs to 16 residues. Germline-derived CDR1 and CDR2 are SGHNT and YYREEE (reference sequence). With V trimmed by 3 bases and J by 9 bases, 8 bases remained unmatched. CDR3 nucleotide sequence: TGTGCCAGCAGCTCCCCGACTAGCGGGGGGGCGGGTGAGCAGTTCTTC. Its protein product is CASSSPTSGGAGEQFF.

The chain carries TRBV5-1 and TRBJ2-5, with TRBD2 matching over 7 bases. The CDR3 spans 16 residues. Germline V gene data show CDR1 as SGHRS and CDR2 as YFSETQ. J was trimmed by 0 bases and V by 0 bases; bases with no gene match: 5. The DNA of the CDR3 is TGCGCCAGCAGCTTGGCCGGCGCGGGAGACCAAGAGACCCAGTACTTC. Protein product: CASSLAGAGDQETQYF.

This clone was recorded once. The chain combines TRBV21-1 with TRBJ2-3; TRBD2, the D gene given by the table, was not confirmed from the DNA. TRBV21-1 is reported as a pseudogene. The length of the CDR3 is 16 residues. DNA for the CDR3: TGTGCCAGCAGCAAAGAAAGCGGGAGTTTGGCAGATACGCAGTATTTT. Amino acid sequence: CASSKESGSLADTQYF.

The chain uses TRBV20-1 and TRBJ2-2, with a possible D match to TRBD1 (5 bases). Trimming stripped 4 bases from V and 16 bases from J, with 13 bases between. The CDR3 is 10 amino acids. Germline values: CDR1 DFQATT, CDR2 SNEGSKA (reference sequence). The CDR3 protein is CSAIMTGAFF. The CDR3 region has the DNA TGCAGTGCTATTATGACTGGGGCGTTTTTT.